These 9 T cell receptor beta chains came from one sample sequenced in a study of T cell changes during pregnancy in multiple sclerosis. Libraries were prepared by immunoSEQ multiplex PCR; TCRdb keeps only in-frame clonotypes and omits some of them. The sample holds some 60,000 clones, 91% seen once. Sequencing used CD4+ T cells from peripheral blood mononuclear cells, obtained in the first trimester of pregnancy. These TCRs come from a female donor with multiple sclerosis, enrolled in a pregnancy study.

This chain uses TRBV7-2 with TRBJ1-1; D gene ambiguous. Germline loops: CDR1 SGHTA, CDR2 FQGNSA. This CDR3 has 13 residues. V lost 0 bases, J lost 5 bases, and 7 bases lay in between. CDR3 in amino acids: CASSLARGTEAFF. DNA of the CDR3: TGTGCCAGCAGCTTAGCGAGAGGTACTGAAGCTTTCTTT.

V gene TRBV5-4 combines with J gene TRBJ2-2; 8 bases fit TRBD2. The CDR3 is made up of 15 amino acids. V lost 4 bases and J lost 6; bases outside the gene matches: 8. Germline values: CDR1 SGHNT, CDR2 YYREEE (reference sequence). The CDR3 sequence: CASSLGRTSPGELFF. As DNA, the CDR3 is TGTGCCAGCAGCCTGGGACGGACTAGCCCCGGGGAGCTGTTTTTT.

The rearrangement uses TRBV30 and TRBJ1-5; TRBD1 agrees at 11 bases. From germline, CDR1 is GTSNPN and CDR2 SVGIG (reference sequence). The junction had 7 bases not matched to a gene; V was cut back by 2 bases and J by 4 bases. The CDR3 is 16 amino acids. The CDR3 loop is CAWSRGQGVLNQPQHF. CDR3 nucleotides: TGTGCCTGGAGTCGGGGACAGGGGGTTTTAAATCAGCCCCAGCATTTT.

V and J are TRBV18 and TRBJ2-2; TRBD1 matches 9 bases. V shed 6 bases, J shed 6 bases, and the junction held 11 bases outside the gene matches. This CDR3 has 16 residues. Germline loops: CDR1 KGHSH, CDR2 LQKENI. CDR3 residues: CASSPTGGAIAGELFF. CDR3 nucleotide sequence: TGTGCCAGCTCGCCCACAGGGGGCGCGATCGCCGGGGAGCTGTTTTTT.

This clone was seen only once. The chain couples TRBV11-2 to TRBJ1-4, with a tentative D call TRBD1 (6 bases). V was clipped by 0 bases and J by 3 bases, with 8 bases between them. The CDR3 has 15 amino acids. The germline V gene has CDR1 SGHAT and CDR2 FQNNGV. The CDR3 loop is CASSLEGASNEKLFF. CDR3 nucleotide sequence: TGTGCCAGCAGCTTAGAGGGGGCTTCTAATGAAAAACTGTTTTTT.

The genes are TRBV10-3 and TRBJ1-2; TRBD1 might be the D (6 bases). The CDR3 sequence is 14 residues long. Germline V gives CDR1 ENHRY, CDR2 SYGVKD. The V gene lost 2 bases and the J gene lost 5 bases, with 12 bases spanning the gap. For the CDR3, the DNA is TGTGCCATCAGTGAGGGGGACACCTTGTATGGCTACACCTTC. As protein: CAISEGDTLYGYTF.

V gene TRBV14 combines with J gene TRBJ1-2; D remains ambiguous. The CDR3 has 11 amino acids. Germline V gene data show CDR1 as SGHDN and CDR2 as FVKESK. Trimming removed 1 base at V and 7 bases at J, with 4 bases between. The CDR3 DNA reads as TGTGCCAGCAGCCAAGGAGGTGGCTACACCTTC. Translating it yields CASSQGGGYTF.

V gene TRBV9 combines with J gene TRBJ2-1; TRBD2 is a possible D gene (6 bases). Germline CDR1 is SGDLS and CDR2 is YYNGEE. CDR3 length equals 18 residues. V was trimmed by 3 bases and J by 2 bases, leaving 21 bases between them. The CDR3 DNA sequence: TGTGCCAGCAGCGCCTCCGGTCCCGGGGGTGCTCCCTACAATGAGCAGTTCTTC. The encoded protein is CASSASGPGGAPYNEQFF.

The chain has TRBV14 and TRBJ2-6; no clear D gene. Germline V gene sequence: CDR1 SGHDN, CDR2 FVKESK. The V end lost 1 base, the J end lost 3 bases, and 10 bases lay between the germline ends. This CDR3 region has 16 residues. The CDR3 loop is CASSQVIIVGANVLTF. The CDR3 DNA reads TGTGCCAGCAGCCAAGTAATAATCGTTGGGGCCAACGTCCTGACTTTC.